This entry describes one TCR beta chain. This clone was detected once. Its binding antigen is unknown. There are no base qualities to consult, and no much larger clone falls within one base. The sample holds other DNA sequences that translate to the same CDR3. Healthy HIV-negative adults with no recently reported acute infections or vaccinations were included as donors. Every donor was a Caucasian adult residing in Nashville, Tennessee, USA. CD4+ T cells were enriched by magnetic negative selection; naive cells were then positively selected on CD45RA, and the negative fraction formed the memory subset. Blood was obtained by leukapheresis, after which PBMCs were separated by Ficoll-Histopaque density gradient centrifugation and cryopreserved in liquid nitrogen vapor phase. Analytical flow cytometry was used to check the purity and quantity of each magnetically sorted T cell population. Each sorted fraction had its genomic DNA isolated and then quantified by UV absorbance on a Nanodrop 2000c.

The data belong to a study of shared clonotypes between healthy human individuals (dated by TCRdb to the early 2020s). At the level of the whole study: The cohort comprised a couple of women and a few men aged 18 to 49 years. For each donor, CD4 naive and CD4 memory were each given three plates, CD8 naive was given two plates, and CD8 memory was given one plate. To estimate repertoire size and how much clonotype sharing occurs between individuals, the study deeply sequenced the blood TCR repertoires of 4 to 6 healthy adults. Libraries were prepared and TCR repertoires were sequenced by different laboratories using diverse techniques, in order to increase sequencing depth and limit assay-specific biases. Between about 0.85 and 10 billion PBMCs per donor were obtained by leukapheresis.

Clipping removes 0 bases from V and 4 bases from J, with 1 as the unmatched junction base count. CDR1 and CDR2 are read off the germline V gene (reference sequence) as SGHNT and YYREEE. The CDR3 has 15 amino acids, counting the end cysteine and phenylalanine. Left in the record is the CDR3 DNA by itself, 45 bases read in frame from the first base. Using the deep immunoSEQ assay, TCR CDR3 regions were amplified from genomic DNA by multiplex PCR. For each cell subset, the extracted genomic DNA was distributed evenly across all wells of several immunoSEQ 96-well plates, and each plate served as one replicate. Each replicate PCR for sorted subsets received about 220 ng genomic DNA, equal to about 30,000 T cell genomes. The purified libraries were quantified using a Qubit 3.0 fluorometer, sized with a Bioanalyzer 2100, and then quantified again using the KAPA Library Quantification kit. Every immunoSEQ 96-well plate was sequenced on a dedicated single-read 150-cycle Illumina NextSeq 550 flow cell. Concerning the study's data processing: Because only junctional sequences without quality scores were contained in the immunoSEQ output, filtering matching that applied to full-length reads could not be performed. To assign V/J genes and CDR3, sequences were annotated against IMGT germline references using PyIR, a Python wrapper for IgBLAST v1.9. Any read was removed if the V/J assignment was weak (E-value above 1e-6), the CDR3 was missing, or the read contained stop codons, out-of-frame junctions, or ambiguous translated residues. A V3J clonotype was defined by an identical inferred V gene, J gene, and CDR3 amino acid sequence. Percentage overlap between repertoires was computed as shared unique clonotypes divided by the size of the smaller repertoire. RTK rarefaction, the Chao1 estimator, and Recon v2.1 estimates of unobserved clonotypes were used to assess repertoire richness. OLGA was used to compute generation probabilities for all TCRbeta clonotypes that the gDNA method yielded from a few donors. TCRdb took over this immuneACCESS table, retaining in-frame rearrangements with V and J assigned. Such tables are incomplete; in checked studies, under half of the missing clones stem from an unresolved V gene, and the remainder is unexplained. That table is the source of V, J and clone size, and D and trimming were worked out from the DNA. The sample contains over a million clones, more than 75% of them found a single time. The ten largest make up 0.5% to 0.65% of the sample.

The study at large found these results: Sampling was limited to blood, and TCR repertoires in tissue likely differ from TCR repertoires in blood. When a handful of donors were compared, the shared fraction of clonotypes was roughly 5% for naive CD4, 3% to 4% for naive CD8, roughly 2.5% for memory CD4, and 0.3% to 0.5% for memory CD8. Estimated clonotype richness was generally larger for naive than for memory subsets. Even with the large sequencing depth, rarefaction of the sorted-subset datasets indicated that sequencing was incomplete. Based on pairwise subsampling, the degree of clonotype sharing among donors was expected to be affected by sequencing depth. Compared with non-shared clonotypes, clonotypes shared by all four sorted-subset donors had higher generation probabilities. Because the study included a small number of donors, the genetic and exposure-history diversity represented was limited.

This sequence was found in a young man in good health. Some clones in this sample may be carry-over from other donors' samples. Sample: memory CD4+ T cells from PBMCs. This specimen's cell subset or site label, interpreted: CD45RA-negative fraction. The chain joins TRBV5-4 to TRBJ2-1, with 10 bases aligning to TRBD2. The CDR3 loop reads CASSLGTSGYNEQFF. The DNA is as follows: TGTGCCAGCAGCTTGGGGACTAGCGGATACAATGAGCAGTTCTTC.